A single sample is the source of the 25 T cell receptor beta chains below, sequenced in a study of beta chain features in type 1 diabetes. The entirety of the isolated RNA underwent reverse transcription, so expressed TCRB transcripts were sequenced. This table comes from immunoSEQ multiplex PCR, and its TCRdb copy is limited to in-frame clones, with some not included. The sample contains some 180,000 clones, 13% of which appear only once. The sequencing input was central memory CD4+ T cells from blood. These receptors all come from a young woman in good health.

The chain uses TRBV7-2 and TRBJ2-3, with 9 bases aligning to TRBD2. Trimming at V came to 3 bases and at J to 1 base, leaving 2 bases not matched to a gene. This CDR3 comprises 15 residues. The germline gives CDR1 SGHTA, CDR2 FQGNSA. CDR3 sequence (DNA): TGTGCCAGCAGCTTCAGGACTAGCGGCACAGATACGCAGTATTTT. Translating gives CASSFRTSGTDTQYF.

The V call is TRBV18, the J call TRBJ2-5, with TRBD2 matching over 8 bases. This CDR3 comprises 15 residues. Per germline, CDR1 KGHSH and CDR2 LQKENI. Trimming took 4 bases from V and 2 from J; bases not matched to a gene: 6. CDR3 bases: TGTGCCAGCTCACGGGAAGCGGGAGAACAAGAGACCCAGTACTTC. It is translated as CASSREAGEQETQYF.

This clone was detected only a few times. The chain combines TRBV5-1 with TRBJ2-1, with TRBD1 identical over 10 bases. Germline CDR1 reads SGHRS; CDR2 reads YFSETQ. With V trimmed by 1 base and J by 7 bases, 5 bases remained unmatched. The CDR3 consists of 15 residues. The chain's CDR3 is CASSLRTGGWNEQFF. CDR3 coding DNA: TGCGCCAGCAGCTTGAGGACAGGGGGTTGGAATGAGCAGTTCTTC.

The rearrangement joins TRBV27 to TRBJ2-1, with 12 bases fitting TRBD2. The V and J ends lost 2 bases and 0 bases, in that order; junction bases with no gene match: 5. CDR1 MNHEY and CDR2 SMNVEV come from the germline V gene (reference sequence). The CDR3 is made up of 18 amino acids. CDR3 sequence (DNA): TGTGCCAGCAGTTTACCCCGGACTAGCGGGAACTCCTACAATGAGCAGTTCTTC. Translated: CASSLPRTSGNSYNEQFF.

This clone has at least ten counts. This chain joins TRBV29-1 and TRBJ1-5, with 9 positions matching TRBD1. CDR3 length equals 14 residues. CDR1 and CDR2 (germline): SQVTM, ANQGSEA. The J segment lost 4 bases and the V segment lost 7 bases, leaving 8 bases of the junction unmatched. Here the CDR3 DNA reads TGCAGCGCCTCAGCCGGGACAGGGAATCAGCCCCAGCATTTT. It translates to CSASAGTGNQPQHF. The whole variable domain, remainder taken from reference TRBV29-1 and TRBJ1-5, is SAVISQKPSRDICQRGTSLTIQCQVDSQVTMMFWYRQQPGQSLTLIATANQGSEATYESGFVIDKFPISRPNLTFSTLTVSNMSPEDSSIYLCSASAGTGNQPQHFGDGTRLSIL.

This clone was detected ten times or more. CDR3 in DNA: TGTGCCAGCAGCACGACTAGCGGGAGCTCCTACGAGCAGTACTTC. Translation: CASSTTSGSSYEQYF. The rearrangement joins TRBV7-2 to TRBJ2-7; 12 nucleotides align to TRBD2. Unmatched junction bases numbered 2, after V lost 5 bases and J lost 0 bases. The CDR3 sequence is 15 residues long. The germline gives CDR1 SGHTA, CDR2 FQGNSA.

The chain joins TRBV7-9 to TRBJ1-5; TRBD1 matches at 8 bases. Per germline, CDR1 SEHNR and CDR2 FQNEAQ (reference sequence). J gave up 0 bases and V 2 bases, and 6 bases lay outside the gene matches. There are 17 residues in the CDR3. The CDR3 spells CASSLFTGGVSNQPQHF. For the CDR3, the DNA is TGTGCCAGCAGCTTATTTACAGGGGGGGTTAGCAATCAGCCCCAGCATTTT.

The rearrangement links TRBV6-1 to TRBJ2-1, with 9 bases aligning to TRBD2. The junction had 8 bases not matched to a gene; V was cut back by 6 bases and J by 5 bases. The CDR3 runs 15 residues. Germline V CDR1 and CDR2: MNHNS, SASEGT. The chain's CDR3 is CASSSASGAHNEQFF. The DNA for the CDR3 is TGTGCCAGCAGCTCCGCTAGCGGGGCCCACAATGAGCAGTTCTTC.

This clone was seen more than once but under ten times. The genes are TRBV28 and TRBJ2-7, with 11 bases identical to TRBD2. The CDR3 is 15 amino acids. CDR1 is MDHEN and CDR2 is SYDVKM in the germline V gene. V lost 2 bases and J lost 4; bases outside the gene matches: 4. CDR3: CASSLKTSGTYEQYF. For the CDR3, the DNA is TGTGCCAGCAGTTTAAAGACTAGCGGGACTTACGAGCAGTACTTC.

CDR3 amino acids: CASSDRDRGIYGYTF. CDR3 coding DNA: TGTGCCAGCAGTGATCGGGACAGGGGCATCTATGGCTACACCTTC. This chain joins TRBV25-1 and TRBJ1-2, with 10 nucleotides matching TRBD1. V dropped 3 bases and J dropped 4; count of bases not matched to a gene: 5. The CDR3 runs 15 residues. Germline V gives CDR1 MGHDK, CDR2 SYGVNS.

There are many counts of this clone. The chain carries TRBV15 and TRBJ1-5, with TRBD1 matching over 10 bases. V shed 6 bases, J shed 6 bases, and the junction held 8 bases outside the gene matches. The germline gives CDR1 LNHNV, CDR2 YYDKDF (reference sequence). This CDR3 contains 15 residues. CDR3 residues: CATSTGTGVGQPQHF. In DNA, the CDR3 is TGTGCCACCAGTACCGGGACAGGGGTGGGTCAGCCCCAGCATTTT.

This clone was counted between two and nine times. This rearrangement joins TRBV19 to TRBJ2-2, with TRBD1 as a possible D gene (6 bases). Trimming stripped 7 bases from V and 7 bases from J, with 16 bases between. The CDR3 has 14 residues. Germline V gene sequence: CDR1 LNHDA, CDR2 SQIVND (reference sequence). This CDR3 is CASTPRGSGGELFF. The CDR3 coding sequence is TGTGCCAGTACCCCTAGGGGGTCCGGCGGGGAGCTGTTTTTT.

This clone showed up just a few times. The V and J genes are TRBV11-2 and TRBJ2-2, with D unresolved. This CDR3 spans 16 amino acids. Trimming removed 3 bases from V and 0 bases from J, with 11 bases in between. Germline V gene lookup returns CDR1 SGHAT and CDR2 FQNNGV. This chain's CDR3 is CASSFRPSANTGELFF. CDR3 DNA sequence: TGTGCCAGCAGCTTTAGGCCGAGCGCGAACACCGGGGAGCTGTTTTTT. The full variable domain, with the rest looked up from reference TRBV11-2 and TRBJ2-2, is EAGVAQSPRYKIIEKRQSVAFWCNPISGHATLYWYQQILGQGPKLLIQFQNNGVVDDSQLPKDRFSAERLKGVDSTLKIQPAKLEDSAVYLCASSFRPSANTGELFFGEGSRLTVL.

The CDR3 sequence: CASSETGGGRRATDTQYF. DNA of the CDR3: TGCGCCAGCAGTGAGACTGGGGGCGGGAGGAGAGCTACAGATACGCAGTATTTT. This rearrangement joins TRBV10-2 to TRBJ2-3; TRBD2 agrees at 8 bases. Germline V CDR1 and CDR2: WSHSY, SAAADI. This CDR3 is built from 18 residues. The V segment lost 2 bases and the J segment 3 bases; nucleotides outside the gene matches: 13.

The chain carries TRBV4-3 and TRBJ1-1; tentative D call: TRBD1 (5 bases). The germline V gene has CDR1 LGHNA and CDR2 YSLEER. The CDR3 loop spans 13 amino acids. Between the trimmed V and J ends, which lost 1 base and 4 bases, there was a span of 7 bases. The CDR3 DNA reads TGCGCCAGCAGCCAAGCACAGGTCACTGAAGCTTTCTTT. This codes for CASSQAQVTEAFF.

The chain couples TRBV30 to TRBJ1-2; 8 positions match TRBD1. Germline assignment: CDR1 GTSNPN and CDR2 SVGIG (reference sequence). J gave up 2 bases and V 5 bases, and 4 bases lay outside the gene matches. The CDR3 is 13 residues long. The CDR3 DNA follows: TGTGCCTGGGGACAGGGATCCAACTATGGCTACACCTTC. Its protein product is CAWGQGSNYGYTF.

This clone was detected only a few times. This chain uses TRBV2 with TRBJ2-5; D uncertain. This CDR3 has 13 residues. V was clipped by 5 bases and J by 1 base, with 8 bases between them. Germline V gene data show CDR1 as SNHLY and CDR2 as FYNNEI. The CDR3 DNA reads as TGTGCCAGCAGTACTGCAGGCCAAGAGACCCAGTACTTC. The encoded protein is CASSTAGQETQYF.

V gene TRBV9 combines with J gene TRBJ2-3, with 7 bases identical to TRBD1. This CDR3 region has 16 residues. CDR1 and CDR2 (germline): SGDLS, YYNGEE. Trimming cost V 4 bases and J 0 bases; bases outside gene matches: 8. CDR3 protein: CASSFSDRASTDTQYF. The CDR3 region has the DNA TGTGCCAGCAGCTTCTCCGACAGGGCGAGCACAGATACGCAGTATTTT.

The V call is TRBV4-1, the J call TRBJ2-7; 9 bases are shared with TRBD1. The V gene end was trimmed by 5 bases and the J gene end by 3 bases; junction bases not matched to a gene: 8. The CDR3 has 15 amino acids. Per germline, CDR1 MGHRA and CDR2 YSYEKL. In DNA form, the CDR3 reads TGCGCCAGCAGCAGACCCGGGACAGGGAGCTACGAGCAGTACTTC. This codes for CASSRPGTGSYEQYF.

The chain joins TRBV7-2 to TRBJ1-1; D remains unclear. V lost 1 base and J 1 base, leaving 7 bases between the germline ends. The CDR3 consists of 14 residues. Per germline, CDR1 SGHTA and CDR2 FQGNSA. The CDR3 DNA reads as TGTGCCAGCAGCTTAGGTCGGTGGAACACTGAAGCTTTCTTT. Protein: CASSLGRWNTEAFF. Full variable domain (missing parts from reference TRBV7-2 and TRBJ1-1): GAGVSQSPSNKVTEKGKDVELRCDPISGHTALYWYRQSLGQGLEFLIYFQGNSAPDKSGLPSDRFSAERTGGSVSTLTIQRTQQEDSAVYLCASSLGRWNTEAFFGQGTRLTVV.

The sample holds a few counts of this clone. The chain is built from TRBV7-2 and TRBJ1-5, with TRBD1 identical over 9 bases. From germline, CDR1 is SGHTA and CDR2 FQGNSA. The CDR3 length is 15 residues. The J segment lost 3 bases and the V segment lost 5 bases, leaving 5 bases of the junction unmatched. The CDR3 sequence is CASSPTGGINQPQHF. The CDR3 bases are TGTGCCAGCAGCCCTACAGGGGGCATCAATCAGCCCCAGCATTTT.

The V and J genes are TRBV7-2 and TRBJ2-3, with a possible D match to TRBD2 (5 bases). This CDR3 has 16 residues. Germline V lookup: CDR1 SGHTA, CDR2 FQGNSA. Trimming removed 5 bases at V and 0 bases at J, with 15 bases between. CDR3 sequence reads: CASSPGGPLSTDTQYF. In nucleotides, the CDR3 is TGTGCCAGCAGCCCTGGCGGGCCTCTGAGCACAGATACGCAGTATTTT.

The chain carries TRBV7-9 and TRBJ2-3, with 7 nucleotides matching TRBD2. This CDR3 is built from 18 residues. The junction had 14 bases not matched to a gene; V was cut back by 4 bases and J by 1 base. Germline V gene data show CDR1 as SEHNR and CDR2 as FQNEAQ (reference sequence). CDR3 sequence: CASSYQILSGIGTDTQYF. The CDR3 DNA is TGTGCCAGCAGCTACCAGATCTTAAGCGGGATTGGCACAGATACGCAGTATTTT.

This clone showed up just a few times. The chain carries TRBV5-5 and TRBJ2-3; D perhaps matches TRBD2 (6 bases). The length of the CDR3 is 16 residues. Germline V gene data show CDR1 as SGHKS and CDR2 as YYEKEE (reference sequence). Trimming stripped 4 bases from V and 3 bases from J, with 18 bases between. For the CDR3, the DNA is TGTGCCAGCAGCAAAAATAGCGGACAAGGGACAGATACGCAGTATTTT. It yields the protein CASSKNSGQGTDTQYF.

CDR3 in amino acids: CASKTISYEQYF. CDR3 bases: TGTGCCAGTAAGACTATCTCCTACGAGCAGTACTTC. J is TRBJ2-7 and V is TRBV28; a possible D gene is TRBD2 (5 bases). Trimming removed 9 bases at V and 0 bases at J, with 9 bases between. Germline V gene sequence: CDR1 MDHEN, CDR2 SYDVKM. The CDR3 runs 12 residues.